This TCR beta chain was captured by sequencing in a study of cytomegalovirus exposure and HLA in healthy donors. On the study more broadly: In an earlier analysis, 95 million to 140 million unique TCR beta sequences were found from some 200 million T cells. The study's findings and limits: An analysis that came later showed most CMV-associated TCR beta chains appearing HLA-restricted. With later analysis, a missense DCLRE1C variant became linked to TCR beta V- and J-gene trimming.

With regard to this clone: Its antigen is unknown.

In the PCR, 60 Vbeta and 13 Jbeta primers were used. Clones were read by immunoSEQ multiplex PCR, and TCRdb kept only the in-frame ones, dropping some. This sample has 110,000 to 150,000 clones; around 80% occur once, and the top ten carry approximately 2.1%. CDR1 ENHRY and CDR2 SYGVKD come from the germline V gene. This CDR3 contains 14 residues. V trimming: 4 bases; J trimming: 4 bases; junction bases outside the gene matches: 5. Sequencing used PBMCs. The chain combines TRBV10-3 with TRBJ1-2, with TRBD1 matching 8 bases. The receptor was derived from a man aged 25 to 45 in good health and CMV-seronegative. CDR3 residues: CAISGTGKTYGYTF. CDR3 coding DNA: TGTGCCATCAGTGGGACAGGGAAGACCTATGGCTACACCTTC.